The 17 T cell receptor beta chains below come from one sample, sequenced in a study of blood T cell repertoires in COVID-19. The data were produced by immunoSEQ multiplex PCR, yet TCRdb's version contains in-frame clones alone and is incomplete. The table lists about 240,000 clones, about four fifths of them singletons, with less than 4% in the top ten. Sequenced material: PBMCs or T cells enriched from blood (not recorded which). The receptors shown here come from a woman aged 40 to 50 who had been exposed to COVID-19.

V is TRBV27 and J is TRBJ2-1; D may be TRBD2 (6 bases). CDR1 and CDR2 (germline): MNHEY, SMNVEV (reference sequence). This CDR3 contains 16 residues. Trimming cost V 5 bases and J 8 bases, with 22 bases left between them. The CDR3 region has the DNA TGTGCCAGCAGTCCTTTGACTACGCGGGGTGGCGATGAGCAGTTCTTC. As protein: CASSPLTTRGGDEQFF.

The genes are TRBV28 and TRBJ1-6, with 9 bases fitting TRBD1. Trimming at V came to 7 bases and at J to 7 bases, leaving 8 bases not matched to a gene. Per the germline V gene, CDR1 is MDHEN and CDR2 is SYDVKM. This CDR3 has 15 amino acids. The CDR3 DNA is TGTGCCAGCACCTTGACCGGGACAGGGAATTCACCCCTCCACTTT. It specifies CASTLTGTGNSPLHF. The full variable domain, completed using reference TRBV28 and TRBJ1-6, is DVKVTQSSRYLVKRTGEKVFLECVQDMDHENMFWYRQDPGLGLRLIYFSYDVKMKEKGDIPEGYSVSREKKERFSLILESASTNQTSMYLCASTLTGTGNSPLHFGNGTRLTVT.

This clone occurred a few times. This CDR3 is CASSRASGILRNEQFF. CDR3 DNA sequence: TGCGCCAGCAGCAGAGCTAGCGGGATCTTAAGAAATGAGCAGTTCTTC. The rearrangement joins TRBV4-1 to TRBJ2-1, with 9 positions matching TRBD2. The CDR3 is 16 residues long. Germline V CDR1 and CDR2: MGHRA, YSYEKL. J lost 7 bases, V lost 5 bases, and 12 bases had no gene match.

The chain uses TRBV6-1 and TRBJ1-3, with a weak D call TRBD1 (6 bases). The V end was cut by 1 base, the J end by 0 bases, with 7 bases between. Germline V lookup: CDR1 MNHNS, CDR2 SASEGT. This CDR3 spans 15 amino acids. The CDR3 DNA reads TGTGCCAGCAGTGAAGTAGGGGGCTCTGGAAACACCATATATTTT. Translating gives CASSEVGGSGNTIYF.

CDR3 loop: CASSLLLFQGVADNSPLHF. CDR3 DNA: TGCGCCAGCAGCTTGTTGTTATTTCAAGGGGTGGCGGATAATTCACCCCTCCACTTT. The chain is built from TRBV5-1 and TRBJ1-6, with D possibly TRBD1 on 5 matching bases. This CDR3 comprises 19 residues. V lost 1 base to trimming and J lost 5 bases, with 22 bases between them. CDR1 SGHRS and CDR2 YFSETQ come from the germline V gene.

V and J are TRBV28 and TRBJ2-2, with TRBD1 as a possible D gene (6 bases). CDR3 length: 16 amino acids. V was trimmed by 4 bases and J by 2 bases, leaving 14 bases between them. CDR1 and CDR2 (germline): MDHEN, SYDVKM. The chain's CDR3 is CASSSPNRDNTGELFF. CDR3 nucleotide sequence: TGTGCCAGCAGTTCGCCAAACAGGGACAACACCGGGGAGCTGTTTTTT.

This rearrangement joins TRBV24-1 to TRBJ1-3, with D perhaps TRBD1 (5 bases). V lost 3 bases to trimming and J lost 0 bases, with 11 bases between them. Per the germline V gene, CDR1 is KGHDR and CDR2 is SFDVKD. CDR3 length: 16 residues. DNA of the CDR3: TGTGCCACCAGTGATCCAGGGCCGAGCTCTGGAAACACCATATATTTT. This codes for CATSDPGPSSGNTIYF.

The V and J genes are TRBV18 and TRBJ1-2, with D tentatively TRBD1 (5 bases). This CDR3 is 15 amino acids long. Between the trimmed V and J ends, which lost 2 bases and 2 bases, there was a span of 12 bases. Germline V gives CDR1 KGHSH, CDR2 LQKENI. The CDR3, as DNA: TGTGCCAGCTCACCAGGCAGGACAACGAACTATGGCTACACCTTC. Translation gives CASSPGRTTNYGYTF.

This clone is a singleton in its sample. The gene calls are TRBV6-1 and TRBJ1-2; possible D gene TRBD1, 6 bases. V was pared by 2 bases and J by 2 bases, with 18 bases between. The CDR3 consists of 17 residues. Germline CDR1 MNHNS, CDR2 SASEGT. The CDR3 region is CASSEWGGRSGNYGYTF. In nucleotides, the CDR3 is TGTGCCAGCAGTGAATGGGGGGGGCGCTCCGGAAACTATGGCTACACCTTC.

The rearrangement uses TRBV6-2 or TRBV6-3 and TRBJ2-7; perhaps TRBD1 as D (6 bases). Trimming took off 3 bases at V and 2 bases at J, with 14 bases between the two ends. The germline CDR1 and CDR2 sequences are MNHEY and SVGEGT. CDR3 length: 15 residues. CDR3 region: CASSYEPQGPYEQYF. The CDR3, as DNA: TGTGCCAGCAGTTATGAGCCGCAGGGGCCCTACGAGCAGTACTTC.

The count of this clone is one. The chain has TRBV6-6 and TRBJ1-3; D remains ambiguous. V lost 6 bases, J lost 0 bases, and 9 bases lay in between. Germline-derived CDR1 and CDR2 are MNHNY and SVGAGI (reference sequence). This CDR3 has 14 amino acids. In DNA, the CDR3 is TGTGCCAGCAGCGGACTGATCTCTGGAAACACCATATATTTT. Translation: CASSGLISGNTIYF.

This sequence joins TRBV6-4 and TRBJ2-2; D gene unclear. V was cut by 2 bases and J by 1 base, with 11 bases left in between. CDR1 is MRHNA and CDR2 is SNTAGT in the germline V gene. The CDR3 is made up of 16 amino acids. The CDR3 nucleotides are TGTGCCAGCAGTGACCAGCCTACAGAGAACACCGGGGAGCTGTTTTTT. This encodes CASSDQPTENTGELFF.

J is TRBJ2-1 and V is TRBV29-1; 9 bases are shared with TRBD2. This CDR3 contains 14 residues. With V trimmed by 5 bases and J by 3 bases, 5 bases remained unmatched. From germline, CDR1 is SQVTM and CDR2 ANQGSEA. CDR3 sequence reads: CSVLYSGGYNEQFF. The CDR3 nucleotides read TGCAGCGTTTTATATAGCGGGGGCTACAATGAGCAGTTCTTC.

The rearrangement joins TRBV11-3 to TRBJ2-5, with D possibly TRBD1 on 7 matching bases. CDR1 and CDR2 (germline): SGHNT, YENEEA. V gave up 6 bases and J gave up 1 base, with 15 bases separating them. The CDR3 length is 15 residues. CDR3 bases: TGTGCCAGCAGTCCTCGACAGGGAGGCCAAGAGACCCAGTACTTC. It yields the protein CASSPRQGGQETQYF.

This chain uses TRBV11-2 with TRBJ2-4; a possible D gene is TRBD2 (6 bases). Trimming left V 10 bases short and J 6 bases short, with 19 bases between. The CDR3 sequence is 14 residues long. CDR1 is SGHAT and CDR2 is FQNNGV in the germline V gene. This CDR3 is CATLRTLGGNIQYF. CDR3 nucleotide sequence: TGTGCCACCCTCCGGACCCTGGGGGGAAACATTCAGTACTTC. Full variable domain (outside the CDR3, taken from reference TRBV11-2 and TRBJ2-4): EAGVAQSPRYKIIEKRQSVAFWCNPISGHATLYWYQQILGQGPKLLIQFQNNGVVDDSQLPKDRFSAERLKGVDSTLKIQPAKLEDSAVYLCATLRTLGGNIQYFGAGTRLSVL.

With respect to this clone: This same CDR3 is encoded by further DNA sequences in the sample. CDR3 in amino acids: CASSLSGGTEAFF. The CDR3 DNA reads as TGTGCCAGCAGTTTATCGGGGGGCACTGAAGCTTTCTTT. The chain joins TRBV27 to TRBJ1-1; a possible D gene is TRBD1 (5 bases). The CDR3 is 13 amino acids. Germline-derived CDR1 and CDR2 are MNHEY and SMNVEV (reference sequence). With 0 bases removed from V and 4 bases from J, the gap between germline ends came to 6 bases.

This clone was detected a few times. V gene TRBV3-1 (or the pseudogene TRBV3-2) combines with J gene TRBJ2-3; TRBD2 matches at 8 bases. CDR1 and CDR2 from the germline V gene are LGHDT and YNNKEL (reference sequence). With V trimmed by 1 base and J by 5 bases, 14 bases remained unmatched. The CDR3 is 18 amino acids. DNA of the CDR3: TGTGCCAGCAGCCAAGCGACCCTCGGCGGGGGGAGACGAGATACGCAGTATTTT. This translates into CASSQATLGGGRRDTQYF.